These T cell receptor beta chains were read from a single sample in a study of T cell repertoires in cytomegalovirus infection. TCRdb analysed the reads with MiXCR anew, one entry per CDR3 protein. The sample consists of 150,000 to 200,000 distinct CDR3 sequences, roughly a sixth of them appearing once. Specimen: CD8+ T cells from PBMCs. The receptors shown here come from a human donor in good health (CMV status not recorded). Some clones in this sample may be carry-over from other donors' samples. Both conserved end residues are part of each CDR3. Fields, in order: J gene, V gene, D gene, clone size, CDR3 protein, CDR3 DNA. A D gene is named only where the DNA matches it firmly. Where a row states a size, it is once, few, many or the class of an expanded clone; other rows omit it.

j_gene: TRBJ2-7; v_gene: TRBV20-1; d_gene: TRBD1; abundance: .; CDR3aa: CSASWDRDYEQYF; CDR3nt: TGCAGTGCTAGTTGGGACAGAGACTACGAGCAGTACTTC
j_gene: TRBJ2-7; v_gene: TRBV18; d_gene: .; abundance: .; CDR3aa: CASSRPERRGEQYF; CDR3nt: TGTGCCAGCTCGCGCCCCGAGAGACGAGGCGAGCAGTACTTC
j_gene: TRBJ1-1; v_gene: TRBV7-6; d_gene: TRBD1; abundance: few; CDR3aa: CASSEAGQTNTEAFF; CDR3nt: TGTGCCAGCAGCGAAGCGGGACAGACGAACACTGAAGCTTTCTTT
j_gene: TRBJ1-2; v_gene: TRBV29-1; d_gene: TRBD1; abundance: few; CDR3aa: CSADRGPRTYNYGYTF; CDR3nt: TGCAGCGCGGACAGGGGGCCGCGCACATATAACTATGGCTACACCTTC
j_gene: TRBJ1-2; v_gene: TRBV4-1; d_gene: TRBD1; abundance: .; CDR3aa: CASSQETGANYGYTF; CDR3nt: TGCGCCAGCAGCCAAGAAACAGGGGCTAACTATGGCTACACCTTC
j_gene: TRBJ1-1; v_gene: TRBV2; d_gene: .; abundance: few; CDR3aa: CASRETSLTEAFF; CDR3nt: TGTGCCAGCAGGGAAACTTCCCTCACTGAAGCTTTCTTT
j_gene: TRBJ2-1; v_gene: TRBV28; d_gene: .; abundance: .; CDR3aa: CASSFLSTGSYNEQFF; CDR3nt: TGTGCCAGCAGTTTTCTATCCACGGGCTCCTACAATGAGCAGTTCTTC
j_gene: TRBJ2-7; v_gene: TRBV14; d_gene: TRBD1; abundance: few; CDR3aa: CASSQDRGQRYWSSYEQYF; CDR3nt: TGTGCCAGCAGCCAAGATAGGGGACAGCGCTATTGGAGCTCCTACGAGCAGTACTTC
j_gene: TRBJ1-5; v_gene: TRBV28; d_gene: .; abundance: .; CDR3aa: CASSRRFLGNQPQHF; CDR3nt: TGTGCCAGCAGCCGAAGGTTTTTGGGCAATCAGCCCCAGCATTTT
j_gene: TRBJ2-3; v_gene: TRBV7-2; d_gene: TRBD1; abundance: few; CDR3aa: CASSSDRVRTDTQYF; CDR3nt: TGTGCCAGCAGTTCAGACAGGGTTCGGACAGATACGCAGTATTTT
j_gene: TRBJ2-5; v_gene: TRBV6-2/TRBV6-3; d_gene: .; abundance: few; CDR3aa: CASSYGTGQETQYF; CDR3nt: TGTGCCAGCAGTTACGGGACGGGCCAAGAGACCCAGTACTTC
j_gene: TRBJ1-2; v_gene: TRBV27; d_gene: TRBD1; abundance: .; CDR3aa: CASSPDRGPANYGYTF; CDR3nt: TGTGCCAGCAGTCCGGACAGGGGGCCTGCTAACTATGGCTACACCTTC
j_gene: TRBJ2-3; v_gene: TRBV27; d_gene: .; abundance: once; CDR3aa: CASSYKGTDTQYF; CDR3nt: TGTGCCAGCAGTTACAAGGGCACAGATACGCAGTATTTT
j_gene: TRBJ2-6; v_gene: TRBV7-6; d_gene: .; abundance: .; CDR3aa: CASSLFGAGANVLTF; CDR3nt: TGTGCCAGCAGCTTATTTGGTGCTGGGGCCAACGTCCTGACTTTC
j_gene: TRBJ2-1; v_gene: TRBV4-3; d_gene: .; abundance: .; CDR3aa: CASSQDTGLSYNEQFF; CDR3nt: TGCGCCAGCAGCCAAGACACCGGACTGTCCTACAATGAGCAGTTCTTC
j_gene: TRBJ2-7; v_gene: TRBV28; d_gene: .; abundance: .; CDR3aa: CASSFLAEQGPGYEQYF; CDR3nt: TGTGCCAGCAGTTTTTTGGCTGAGCAGGGTCCGGGATACGAGCAGTACTTC
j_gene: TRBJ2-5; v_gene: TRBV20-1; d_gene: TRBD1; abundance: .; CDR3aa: CSAFPFQDRPQETQYF; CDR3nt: TGCAGTGCTTTTCCCTTTCAGGACAGGCCCCAAGAGACCCAGTACTTC
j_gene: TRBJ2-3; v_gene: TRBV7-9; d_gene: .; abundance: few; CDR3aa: CASSSSGWSAFNTQYF; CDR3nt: TGTGCCAGCAGCTCGTCTGGGTGGAGCGCATTTAATACGCAGTATTTT
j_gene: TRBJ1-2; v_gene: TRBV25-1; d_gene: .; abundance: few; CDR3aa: CASSGLFGGYTF; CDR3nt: TGTGCCAGCAGTGGGTTGTTCGGTGGCTACACCTTC
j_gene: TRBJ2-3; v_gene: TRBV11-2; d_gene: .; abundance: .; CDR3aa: CASSLGPLPRTPQYF; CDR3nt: TGTGCCAGCAGCTTAGGTCCACTACCACGGACACCGCAGTATTTT
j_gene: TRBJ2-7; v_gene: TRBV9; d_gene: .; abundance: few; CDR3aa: CASSVGTRGYEQYF; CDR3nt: TGTGCCAGCAGCGTAGGTACCAGGGGCTACGAGCAGTACTTC
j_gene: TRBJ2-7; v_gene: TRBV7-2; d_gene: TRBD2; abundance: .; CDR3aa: CASSLGGGGTYEQYF; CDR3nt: TGTGCCAGCAGCTTAGGTGGCGGGGGGACCTACGAGCAGTACTTC
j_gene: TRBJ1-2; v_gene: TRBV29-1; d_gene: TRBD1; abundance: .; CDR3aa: CSVVDRGPGGYTF; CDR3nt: TGCAGCGTCGTCGACAGGGGGCCGGGTGGCTACACCTTC
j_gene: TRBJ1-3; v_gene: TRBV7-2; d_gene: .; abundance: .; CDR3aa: CASSLNRAGNTIYF; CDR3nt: TGTGCCAGCAGCTTAAACAGGGCTGGAAACACCATATATTTT
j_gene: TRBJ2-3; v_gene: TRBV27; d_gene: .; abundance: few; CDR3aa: CASSLRGRAGDTQYF; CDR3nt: TGTGCCAGCAGTTTAAGGGGCAGGGCGGGAGATACGCAGTATTTT
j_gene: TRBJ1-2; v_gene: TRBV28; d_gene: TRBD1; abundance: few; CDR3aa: CASSPRDRGPHYGYTF; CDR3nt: TGTGCCAGCAGTCCTCGGGACAGGGGGCCTCACTATGGCTACACCTTC
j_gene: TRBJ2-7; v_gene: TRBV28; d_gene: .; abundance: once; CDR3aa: CASSSKPPTAPNYEQYF; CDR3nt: TGTGCCAGCAGTTCCAAACCTCCGACGGCGCCCAACTACGAGCAGTACTTC
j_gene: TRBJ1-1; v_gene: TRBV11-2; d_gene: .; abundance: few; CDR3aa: CASSSERQASLNTEAFF; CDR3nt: TGTGCCAGCAGCTCCGAAAGACAGGCCTCCCTGAACACTGAAGCTTTCTTT
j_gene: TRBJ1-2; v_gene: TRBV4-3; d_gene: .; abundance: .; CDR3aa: CASSPNEVQLVDYGYTF; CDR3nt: TGCGCCAGCAGCCCAAATGAGGTCCAACTGGTAGACTATGGCTACACCTTC
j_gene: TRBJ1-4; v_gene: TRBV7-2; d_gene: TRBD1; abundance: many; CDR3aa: CASRPTGEPNEKLFF; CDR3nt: TGTGCCAGCAGGCCTACAGGGGAACCTAATGAAAAACTGTTTTTT
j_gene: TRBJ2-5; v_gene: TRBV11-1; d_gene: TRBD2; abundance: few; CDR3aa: CASSLLAGGPQETQYF; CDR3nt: TGTGCCAGCAGCTTATTAGCGGGGGGGCCTCAAGAGACCCAGTACTTC
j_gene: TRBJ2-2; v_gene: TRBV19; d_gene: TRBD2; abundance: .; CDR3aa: CASTTGLAGTSNTGELFF; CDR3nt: TGTGCCAGCACGACCGGACTAGCGGGGACCTCGAACACCGGGGAGCTGTTTTTT
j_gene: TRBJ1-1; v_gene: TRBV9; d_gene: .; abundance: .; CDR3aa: CASSPPDSHTEAFF; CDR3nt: TGTGCCAGCAGCCCACCGGACAGTCACACTGAAGCTTTCTTT
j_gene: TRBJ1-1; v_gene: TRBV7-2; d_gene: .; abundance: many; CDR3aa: CASSFRELNTEAFF; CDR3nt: TGTGCCAGCAGCTTTCGGGAGCTGAACACTGAAGCTTTCTTT
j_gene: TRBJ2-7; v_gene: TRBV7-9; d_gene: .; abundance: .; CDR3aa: CASSGPDRRLSYEQYF; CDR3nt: TGTGCCAGCAGCGGCCCCGACAGGCGGCTTTCCTACGAGCAGTACTTC
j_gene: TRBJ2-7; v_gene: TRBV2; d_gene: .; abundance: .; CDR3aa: CASIGYEQYF; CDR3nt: TGTGCCAGCATCGGCTACGAGCAGTACTTC
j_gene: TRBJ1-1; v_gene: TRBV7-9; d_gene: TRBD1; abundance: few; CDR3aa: CASSLAKKGQPEAFF; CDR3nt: TGTGCCAGCAGCTTAGCGAAAAAGGGACAGCCAGAAGCTTTCTTT
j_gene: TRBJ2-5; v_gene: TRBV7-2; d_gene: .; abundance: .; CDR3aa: CASSWGGGQQETQYF; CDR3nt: TGTGCCAGCAGCTGGGGAGGAGGGCAGCAAGAGACCCAGTACTTC
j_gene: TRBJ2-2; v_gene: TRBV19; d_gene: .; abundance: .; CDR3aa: CASSFFLDKNTGELFF; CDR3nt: TGTGCCAGTAGTTTTTTCCTCGACAAGAACACCGGGGAGCTGTTTTTT
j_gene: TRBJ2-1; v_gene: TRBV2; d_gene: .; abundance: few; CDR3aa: CAIKAQLDEQFF; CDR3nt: TGTGCCATTAAAGCCCAGCTGGATGAGCAGTTCTTC